Described below is a single T cell receptor (beta chain) sequence and its context. Germline values: CDR1 SGHTA, CDR2 FQGNSA. CDR3 length: 15 amino acids. V dropped 5 bases and J dropped 4; count of bases not matched to a gene: 7. The sample is drawn from a study of radiation and T cells in renal cell carcinoma. Clones were sequenced by immunoSEQ multiplex PCR, and TCRdb holds only the in-frame ones, with some missing. Among about 150,000 clones listed, around 90% were seen once. Noted time point: blood 2 weeks post-SBRT. Noted treatment: 15 Gy SBRT to primary tumor, nephrectomy 4 weeks later. The sequencing used blood, collected from a patient whose treatment included radiotherapy and nephrectomy. The sequence was obtained from a woman in her forties or fifties with renal cell carcinoma. The chain joins TRBV7-2 to TRBJ2-2; 7 bases match TRBD1. The CDR3 region is CASSPTGQFTGELFF. The CDR3 nucleotides read TGTGCCAGCAGCCCAACGGGACAGTTCACCGGGGAGCTGTTTTTT.